These 5 T cell receptor beta chains were all obtained from the same sample, sequenced in a study of blood T cell repertoires in COVID-19. TCRdb keeps only in-frame clones here, not all; method: immunoSEQ multiplex PCR. Of 170,000 or so clones listed, more than 75% were seen once; the top ten hold about 2.5%. Sequenced: peripheral blood. These receptors all come from a man between 40 and 49 years old with active or convalescent COVID-19.

The V and J genes are TRBV5-1 and TRBJ1-1; 8 bases line up with TRBD1. J gave up 5 bases and V 4 bases, and 7 bases lay outside the gene matches. CDR1 is SGHRS, CDR2 YFSETQ, per germline. The CDR3 consists of 14 residues. The CDR3 spells CASSRTGGVTEAFF. The CDR3 DNA follows: TGCGCCAGCAGCCGAACAGGGGGGGTTACTGAAGCTTTCTTT.

The V call is TRBV4-1, the J call TRBJ2-7; 10 bases are shared with TRBD1. CDR1 is MGHRA, CDR2 YSYEKL, per germline. With V trimmed by 1 base and J by 4 bases, 7 bases remained unmatched. The CDR3 is 16 residues long. CDR3 DNA sequence: TGCGCCAGCAGCCAAGGGAGGACGGGACAGGGGTACGAGCAGTACTTC. It yields the protein CASSQGRTGQGYEQYF.

The CDR3 sequence is CASSLAEGTGVNEQYF. CDR3 nucleotide sequence: TGCGCCAGCAGCTTGGCCGAGGGGACAGGGGTAAACGAGCAGTACTTC. The rearrangement joins TRBV5-1 to TRBJ2-7, with 10 bases that match TRBD1. Germline loops: CDR1 SGHRS, CDR2 YFSETQ. This CDR3 region has 16 residues. The ends lost 0 bases at V and 5 bases at J; junction bases unmatched: 8.

V usage is TRBV19 and J usage is TRBJ1-3; D unresolved. Germline V CDR1 and CDR2: LNHDA, SQIVND (reference sequence). The CDR3 is 16 residues long. V was trimmed by 5 bases and J by 0 bases, leaving 14 bases between them. The CDR3 nucleotides read TGTGCCAGTAGTGCCGGGTATGTCGACTCTGGAAACACCATATATTTT. Translated: CASSAGYVDSGNTIYF. Drawing the rest from reference TRBV19 and TRBJ1-3, the complete variable domain is DGGITQSPKYLFRKEGQNVTLSCEQNLNHDAMYWYRQDPGQGLRLIYYSQIVNDFQKGDIAEGYSVSREKKESFPLTVTSAQKNPTAFYLCASSAGYVDSGNTIYFGEGSWLTVV.

CDR3 sequence: CASSPWEGYGYTF. CDR3 nucleotide sequence: TGTGCCAGTAGCCCATGGGAGGGCTATGGCTACACCTTC. The chain uses TRBV19 and TRBJ1-2; no clear D gene. Between the trimmed V and J ends, which lost 6 bases and 4 bases, there was a span of 12 bases. CDR3 length equals 13 residues. Germline loops: CDR1 LNHDA, CDR2 SQIVND (reference sequence).